The clone carrying this TCR beta chain was observed a handful of times. Isolated RNA was reverse transcribed into cDNA used as the sequencing template. Repertoires were generated with immunoSEQ multiplex PCR, while TCRdb's copy carries only in-frame clones and drops some. Of 55,000 to 65,000 clones detected, 44% appear once; the ten largest clones hold roughly 51%. These data are taken from a study of CD8+ T cells in alopecia areata. The CDR3 runs to 13 residues. Germline V CDR1 and CDR2: SQVTM, ANQGSEA. The V end was cut by 6 bases, the J end by 3 bases, with 12 bases between. The chain employs TRBV29-1 and TRBJ1-5; tentatively, D is TRBD1 (5 bases). The origin of this receptor is a human donor with alopecia areata. Sequenced material: NKG2D-low CD8+ T cells sorted from blood. DNA of the CDR3: TGCAGCGTCCGCCAGGGTACCAATCAGCCCCAGCATTTT. Translation: CSVRQGTNQPQHF.